Listed here are 24 T cell receptor beta chains from one sample, sequenced in a study of CD8+ T cells in alopecia areata. Extracted RNA was reverse transcribed into cDNA, the sequencing template. Using immunoSEQ multiplex PCR, the repertoire was profiled, and TCRdb retains in-frame clones only, with some absent. The table includes roughly 150,000 clones, around half detected once. The sequenced sample was CD8+ T cells sorted from blood, obtained at week 0. The source is a human donor with alopecia areata.

The chain is built from TRBV6-5 and TRBJ1-4, with D unclear. Trimming removed 8 bases from V and 0 bases from J, with 7 bases in between. In germline, CDR1 is MNHEY, CDR2 SVGAGI. CDR3 length equals 13 residues. The DNA of the CDR3 is TGTGCCAGCTCAGTTGCAACTAATGAAAAACTGTTTTTT. This gives the protein CASSVATNEKLFF.

This clone was seen just once. This chain joins TRBV9 and TRBJ2-1; 8 nucleotides agree with TRBD1. This CDR3 is 15 amino acids long. Per germline, CDR1 SGDLS and CDR2 YYNGEE. V lost 2 bases to trimming and J lost 7 bases; unmatched junction nucleotides: 8. CDR3: CASSVSQGAVNEQFF. CDR3 bases: TGTGCCAGCAGCGTGAGCCAGGGGGCCGTGAATGAGCAGTTCTTC.

The CDR3 is CASSYSEGSPYEQYF. The CDR3 nucleotides read TGTGCCAGCAGTTATTCGGAAGGGTCCCCGTACGAGCAGTACTTC. This chain connects TRBV6-9 to TRBJ2-7; D gene unclear. CDR1 MNHGY and CDR2 SVAAGI come from the germline V gene. The CDR3 contains 15 residues. Trimming removed 0 bases at V and 4 bases at J, with 13 bases between.

The chain has TRBV5-6 and TRBJ1-2; a weak D match, TRBD1 (5 bases). The germline CDR1 and CDR2 sequences are SGHDT and YYEEEE. V lost 1 base, J lost 4 bases, and 14 bases lay in between. The CDR3 covers 15 residues. Written as DNA, the CDR3 is TGTGCCAGCAGCTTGCGCAGGGCCCCATCCTATGGCTACACCTTC. Amino acid sequence: CASSLRRAPSYGYTF.

This chain joins TRBV5-6 and TRBJ2-7, with D uncertain. Trimming shortened V by 3 bases and J by 3 bases, and 7 bases separated the two germline ends. Germline V CDR1 and CDR2: SGHDT, YYEEEE. This CDR3 contains 12 residues. CDR3 nucleotide sequence: TGTGCCAGCAGCTGGAACAGCTACGAGCAGTACTTC. Translating gives CASSWNSYEQYF.

This clone turned up a few times. The chain carries TRBV13 and TRBJ1-2; D not resolved. The CDR3 loop spans 12 amino acids. Trimming left V 5 bases short and J 0 bases short, with 4 bases between. Germline CDR1 PRHDT, CDR2 FYEKMQ (reference sequence). CDR3 in DNA: TGTGCCAGCAGCAAGACTAACTATGGCTACACCTTC. Its protein product is CASSKTNYGYTF.

This chain connects TRBV30 to TRBJ1-2, with D possibly TRBD1 on 5 matching bases. The CDR3 is 14 residues long. Germline-derived CDR1 and CDR2 are GTSNPN and SVGIG (reference sequence). The V end lost 1 base, the J end lost 2 bases, and 11 bases lay between the germline ends. The CDR3 DNA reads TGTGCCTGGAGTGCGGACACGGCGAACTATGGCTACACCTTC. This translates into CAWSADTANYGYTF. Together with reference TRBV30 and TRBJ1-2, the CDR3 gives the full variable domain: SQTIHQWPATLVQPVGSPLSLECTVEGTSNPNLYWYRQAAGRGLQLLFYSVGIGQISSEVPQNLSASRPQDRQFILSSKKLLLSDSGFYLCAWSADTANYGYTFGSGTRLTVV.

This clone showed up just a few times. The V call is TRBV7-2, the J call TRBJ2-3; D is unclear. The CDR3 consists of 15 residues. The V end lost 1 base, the J end lost 0 bases, and 8 bases lay between the germline ends. Germline-derived CDR1 and CDR2 are SGHTA and FQGNSA. CDR3 nucleotide sequence: TGTGCCAGCAGCTTAGTCAGCTCTAGCACAGATACGCAGTATTTT. Protein product: CASSLVSSSTDTQYF.

V gene TRBV6-5 combines with J gene TRBJ2-4, with TRBD1 matching over 7 bases. The length of the CDR3 is 15 residues. The V gene's germline CDR1 is MNHEY and CDR2 SVGAGI. With V trimmed by 5 bases and J by 1 base, 5 bases remained unmatched. DNA of the CDR3: TGTGCCAGCAGTCACAGGGGATCGGCCAAAAACATTCAGTACTTC. Translation gives CASSHRGSAKNIQYF.

The V call is TRBV5-6, the J call TRBJ2-1; 8 bases map to TRBD2. Germline values: CDR1 SGHDT, CDR2 YYEEEE. This CDR3 has 16 residues. J gave up 1 base and V 4 bases, and 7 bases lay outside the gene matches. The DNA for the CDR3 is TGTGCCAGCAGCCCGGGGGAGCGGGGGTCCTACAATGAGCAGTTCTTC. Translating gives CASSPGERGSYNEQFF.

The chain couples TRBV27 to TRBJ2-1; tentatively, D is TRBD1 (6 bases). The CDR3 sequence is 13 residues long. CDR1 MNHEY and CDR2 SMNVEV come from the germline V gene (reference sequence). Trimming shortened V by 6 bases and J by 6 bases, and 12 bases separated the two germline ends. The CDR3 region is CASSVDRFNEQFF. CDR3 DNA: TGTGCCAGCAGCGTCGACAGGTTCAATGAGCAGTTCTTC.

This clone was observed a handful of times. The CDR3, as DNA: TGTGCCAGCAGCCAACCCAGCGACCCCATTGAAGCTTTCTTT. This translates into CASSQPSDPIEAFF. The chain has TRBV13 and TRBJ1-1; no clear D. V was pared by 5 bases and J by 7 bases, with 17 bases between. The CDR3 sequence is 14 residues long. Germline values: CDR1 PRHDT, CDR2 FYEKMQ (reference sequence).

The chain combines TRBV30 with TRBJ1-6, with D unclear. V dropped 1 base and J dropped 5 bases, with 6 bases sitting between them. The CDR3 sequence is 13 residues long. CDR1 and CDR2 from the germline V gene are GTSNPN and SVGIG (reference sequence). This chain's CDR3 is CAWSEANNSPLHF. The DNA for the CDR3 is TGTGCCTGGAGTGAGGCAAATAATTCACCCCTCCACTTT.

V is TRBV30 and J is TRBJ2-6; tentative D call: TRBD1 (5 bases). The CDR3 spans 15 residues. Germline V gene lookup returns CDR1 GTSNPN and CDR2 SVGIG (reference sequence). With 2 bases removed from V and 1 base from J, the gap between germline ends came to 9 bases. The CDR3 loop reads CAWSPAGSGANVLTF. The CDR3 DNA sequence: TGTGCCTGGAGTCCCGCAGGGTCTGGGGCCAACGTCCTGACTTTC.

V gene TRBV13 combines with J gene TRBJ1-1; a possible D gene is TRBD1 (6 bases). Trimming shortened V by 5 bases and J by 5 bases, and 15 bases separated the two germline ends. CDR3 size: 14 residues. Germline V gives CDR1 PRHDT, CDR2 FYEKMQ (reference sequence). This CDR3 reads CASSANRDSTEAFF. The DNA of the CDR3 is TGTGCCAGCAGCGCGAACAGGGATAGTACTGAAGCTTTCTTT.

This chain uses TRBV30 with TRBJ2-1; D not resolved. The ends were cut back, 2 bases at V and 6 bases at J, with 2 bases in the middle. This CDR3 has 10 residues. Germline V gene lookup returns CDR1 GTSNPN and CDR2 SVGIG (reference sequence). CDR3 DNA: TGTGCCTGGAGTATCAATGAGCAGTTCTTC. Translation gives CAWSINEQFF.

This chain uses TRBV30 with TRBJ1-2; 8 positions match TRBD1. CDR1 GTSNPN and CDR2 SVGIG come from the germline V gene (reference sequence). The ends lost 5 bases at V and 6 bases at J; junction bases unmatched: 8. This CDR3 is 13 amino acids long. CDR3: CAWEEDRDDGYTF. As DNA, the CDR3 is TGTGCCTGGGAGGAGGACAGGGACGATGGCTACACCTTC.

The chain has TRBV4-3 and TRBJ2-3; 12 bases agree with TRBD1. This CDR3 contains 20 residues. Germline CDR1 and CDR2: LGHNA and YSLEER. V trimming: 0 bases; J trimming: 6 bases; junction bases outside the gene matches: 16. In DNA form, the CDR3 reads TGCGCCAGCAGCCAAGACGAGGCCGGGACAGGGGGCGCCGGGTCCGATACGCAGTATTTT. This encodes CASSQDEAGTGGAGSDTQYF.

The genes are TRBV9 and TRBJ1-2; 8 bases are a match to TRBD1. Germline V gene lookup returns CDR1 SGDLS and CDR2 YYNGEE. J was trimmed by 4 bases and V by 3 bases; bases with no gene match: 5. This CDR3 contains 14 residues. CDR3 coding DNA: TGTGCCAGCAGCGCTCGGACAGGGATCTATGGCTACACCTTC. It is translated as CASSARTGIYGYTF.

The chain combines TRBV6-1 with TRBJ1-1, with 7 bases fitting TRBD1. CDR3 size: 14 residues. Germline assignment: CDR1 MNHNS and CDR2 SASEGT. V dropped 9 bases and J dropped 0; count of bases not matched to a gene: 7. The DNA for the CDR3 is TGTGCCAGTCGGCGACAGGGCATGAACACTGAAGCTTTCTTT. It codes for CASRRQGMNTEAFF.

This clone was seen a handful of times. The chain carries TRBV7-9 and TRBJ1-1; 8 bases fit TRBD1. This CDR3 is 15 amino acids long. After removal of 6 bases from V and 1 base from J, the junction contained 7 bases not matched to a gene. Germline assignment: CDR1 SEHNR and CDR2 FQNEAQ (reference sequence). This chain's CDR3 is CASSSIQGANTEAFF. The CDR3 coding sequence is TGTGCCAGCAGTTCGATCCAGGGGGCGAACACTGAAGCTTTCTTT.

CDR3 residues: CATGVGGRGSPLHF. The CDR3 nucleotides are TGTGCCACCGGAGTGGGGGGGCGAGGATCACCCCTCCACTTT. The J gene is TRBJ1-6, the V gene TRBV6-5, with D possibly matching TRBD1 (6 bases). With 10 bases removed from V and 10 bases from J, the gap between germline ends came to 20 bases. Germline CDR1 and CDR2: MNHEY and SVGAGI. The CDR3 is 14 amino acids.

This rearrangement joins TRBV30 to TRBJ2-1, with a possible D match to TRBD2 (6 bases). Germline lookup yields CDR1 GTSNPN and CDR2 SVGIG (reference sequence). This CDR3 is built from 10 residues. Trimming stripped 5 bases from V and 7 bases from J, with 6 bases between. Written as DNA, the CDR3 is TGTGCCTGGGCGGGGAATGAGCAGTTCTTC. Translation gives CAWAGNEQFF.

This clone has only a few counts. The chain's CDR3 is CASSQKTTETGLSYGYTF. The CDR3 DNA reads TGCGCCAGCAGCCAAAAAACGACAGAGACAGGGTTAAGCTATGGCTACACCTTC. This chain uses TRBV4-3 with TRBJ1-2, with TRBD1 matching 7 bases. Germline values: CDR1 LGHNA, CDR2 YSLEER. With V trimmed by 2 bases and J by 4 bases, 16 bases remained unmatched. The CDR3 extends over 18 amino acids.